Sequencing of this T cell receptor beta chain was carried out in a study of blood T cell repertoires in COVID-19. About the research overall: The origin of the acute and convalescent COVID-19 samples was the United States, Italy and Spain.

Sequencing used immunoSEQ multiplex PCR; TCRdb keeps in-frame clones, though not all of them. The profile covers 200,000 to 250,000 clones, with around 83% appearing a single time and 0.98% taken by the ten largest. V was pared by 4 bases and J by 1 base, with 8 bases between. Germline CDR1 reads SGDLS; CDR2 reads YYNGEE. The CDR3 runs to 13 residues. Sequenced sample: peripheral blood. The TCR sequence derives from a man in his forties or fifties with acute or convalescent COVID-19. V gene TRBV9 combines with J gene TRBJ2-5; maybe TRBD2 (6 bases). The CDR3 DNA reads TGTGCCAGCAGCAGGGACTTCCAAGAGACCCAGTACTTC. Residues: CASSRDFQETQYF.